Described below is a single T cell receptor (beta chain) sequence and its context. Library preparation (for TCRbeta) was performed with unique molecular identifiers. Each CDR3 protein gets one entry after TCRdb re-called the PCR reads with MiXCR. The table shows approximately 400,000 distinct CDR3 sequences, with approximately 10% occurring only once. CDR3 length: 15 amino acids. Trimming removed 7 bases from V and 1 base from J; junction bases left unmatched: 4. In germline, CDR1 is MNHNS, CDR2 SASEGT. The data derive from a study of T-cell reconstitution after alpha-beta-depleted transplantation in children.

Sample: PBMCs from the stem cell graft donor, taken from the stem cell graft. This receptor was identified in a human donor who donated a stem cell graft to a child with acute myeloid leukemia. The chain couples TRBV6-1 to TRBJ2-2; 9 nucleotides align to TRBD2. CDR3 nucleotide sequence: TGTGCCAGCACAGTAGCGGGGGTGAACACCGGGGAGCTGTTTTTT. Translation gives CASTVAGVNTGELFF.